This TCR beta chain was observed in a study of T cells in Graves' hyperthyroidism and ophthalmopathy. RNA transcripts were the template for amplifying TCR beta CDR3 regions. A first-round RT-PCR of the TCR CDR3 used the HTBI primer set. TCRdb recomputed calls from the multiplex PCR reads with MiXCR, one row per CDR3 protein. The data hold hundreds of thousands of distinct CDR3 sequences, with roughly a quarter observed a single time. From germline, CDR1 is MNHNS and CDR2 SASEGT. V lost 6 bases to trimming and J lost 1 base, with 12 bases between them. This CDR3 contains 14 residues. This clonotype has a count of ten or more.

Sample: blood. The J gene is TRBJ1-1, the V gene TRBV6-1; D gene unclear. This clonotype originated in a woman aged 25 to 39 with Graves' ophthalmopathy. This CDR3 is CASRPGDTNTEAFF. CDR3 nucleotide sequence: TGTGCCAGCAGACCCGGAGATACGAACACTGAAGCTTTCTTT.